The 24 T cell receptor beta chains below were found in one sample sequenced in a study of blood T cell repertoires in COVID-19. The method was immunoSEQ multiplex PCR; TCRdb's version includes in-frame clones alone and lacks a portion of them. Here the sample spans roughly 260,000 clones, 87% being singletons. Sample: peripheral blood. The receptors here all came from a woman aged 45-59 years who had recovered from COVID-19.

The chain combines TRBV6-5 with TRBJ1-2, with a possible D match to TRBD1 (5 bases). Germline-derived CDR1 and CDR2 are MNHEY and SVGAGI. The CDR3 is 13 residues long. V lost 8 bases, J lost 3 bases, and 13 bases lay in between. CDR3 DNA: TGTGCCAGCGGCATCAGGGAGGACTATGGCTACACCTTC. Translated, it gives CASGIREDYGYTF.

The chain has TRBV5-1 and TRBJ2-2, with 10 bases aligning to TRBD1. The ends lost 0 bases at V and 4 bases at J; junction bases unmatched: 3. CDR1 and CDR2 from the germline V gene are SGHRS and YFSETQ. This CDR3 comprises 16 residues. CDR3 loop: CASSLGTGGATGELFF. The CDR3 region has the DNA TGCGCCAGCAGCTTGGGGACAGGGGGAGCCACCGGGGAGCTGTTTTTT. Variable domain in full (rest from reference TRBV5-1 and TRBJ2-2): KAGVTQTPRYLIKTRGQQVTLSCSPISGHRSVSWYQQTPGQGLQFLFEYFSETQRNKGNFPGRFSGRQFSNSRSEMNVSTLELGDSALYLCASSLGTGGATGELFFGEGSRLTVL.

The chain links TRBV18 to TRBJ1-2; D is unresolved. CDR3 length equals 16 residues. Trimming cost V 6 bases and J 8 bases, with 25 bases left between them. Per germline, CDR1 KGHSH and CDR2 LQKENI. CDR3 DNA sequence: TGTGCCAGCTCCCACGTTCAGGACTTGTTTGATCTAGGCTACACCTTC. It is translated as CASSHVQDLFDLGYTF.

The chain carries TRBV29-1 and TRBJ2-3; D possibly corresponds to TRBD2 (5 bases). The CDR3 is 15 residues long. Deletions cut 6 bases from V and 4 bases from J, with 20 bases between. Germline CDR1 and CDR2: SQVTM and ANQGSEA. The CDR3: CSVVRMKARADTQYF. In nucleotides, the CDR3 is TGCAGCGTCGTCCGGATGAAAGCGAGGGCAGATACGCAGTATTTT.

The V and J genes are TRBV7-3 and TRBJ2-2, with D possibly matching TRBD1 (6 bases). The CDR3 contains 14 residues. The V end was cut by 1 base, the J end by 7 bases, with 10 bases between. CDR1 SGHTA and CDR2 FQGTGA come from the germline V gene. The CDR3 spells CASSLIRGGGELFF. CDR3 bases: TGTGCCAGCAGCTTAATCAGGGGTGGCGGGGAGCTGTTTTTT.

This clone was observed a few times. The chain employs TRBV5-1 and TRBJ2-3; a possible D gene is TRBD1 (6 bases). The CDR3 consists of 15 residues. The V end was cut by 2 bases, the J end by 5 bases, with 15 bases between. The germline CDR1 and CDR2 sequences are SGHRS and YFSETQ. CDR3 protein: CASSLQGIGGDTQYF. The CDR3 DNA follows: TGCGCCAGCAGCTTACAGGGAATCGGTGGAGATACGCAGTATTTT. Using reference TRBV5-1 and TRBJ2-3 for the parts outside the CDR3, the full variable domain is KAGVTQTPRYLIKTRGQQVTLSCSPISGHRSVSWYQQTPGQGLQFLFEYFSETQRNKGNFPGRFSGRQFSNSRSEMNVSTLELGDSALYLCASSLQGIGGDTQYFGPGTRLTVL.

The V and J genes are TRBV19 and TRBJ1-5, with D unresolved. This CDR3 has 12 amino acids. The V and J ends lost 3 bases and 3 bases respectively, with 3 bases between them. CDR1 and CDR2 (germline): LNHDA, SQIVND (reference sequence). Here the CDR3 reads CASSIINQPQHF. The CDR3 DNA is TGTGCCAGTAGTATCATCAATCAGCCCCAGCATTTT. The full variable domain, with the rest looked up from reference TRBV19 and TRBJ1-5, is DGGITQSPKYLFRKEGQNVTLSCEQNLNHDAMYWYRQDPGQGLRLIYYSQIVNDFQKGDIAEGYSVSREKKESFPLTVTSAQKNPTAFYLCASSIINQPQHFGDGTRLSIL.

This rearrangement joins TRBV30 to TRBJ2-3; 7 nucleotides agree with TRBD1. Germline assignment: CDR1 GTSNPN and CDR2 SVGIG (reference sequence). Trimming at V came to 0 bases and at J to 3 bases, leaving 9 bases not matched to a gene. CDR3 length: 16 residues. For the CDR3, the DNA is TGTGCCTGGAGTGTATCACAGGGGTTAGGTACAGATACGCAGTATTTT. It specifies CAWSVSQGLGTDTQYF.

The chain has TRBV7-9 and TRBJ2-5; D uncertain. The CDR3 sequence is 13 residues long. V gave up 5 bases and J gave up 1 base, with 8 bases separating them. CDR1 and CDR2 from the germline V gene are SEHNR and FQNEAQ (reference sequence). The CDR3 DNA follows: TGTGCCAGCAGCCAGACGGGCCAAGAGACCCAGTACTTC. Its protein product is CASSQTGQETQYF.

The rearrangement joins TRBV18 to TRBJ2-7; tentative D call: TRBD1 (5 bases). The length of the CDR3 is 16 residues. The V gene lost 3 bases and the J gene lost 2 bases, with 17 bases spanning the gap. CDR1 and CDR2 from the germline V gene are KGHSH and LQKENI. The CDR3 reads CASSPPGRALTYEQYF. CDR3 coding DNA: TGTGCCAGCTCACCGCCGGGCAGGGCTCTTACCTACGAGCAGTACTTC.

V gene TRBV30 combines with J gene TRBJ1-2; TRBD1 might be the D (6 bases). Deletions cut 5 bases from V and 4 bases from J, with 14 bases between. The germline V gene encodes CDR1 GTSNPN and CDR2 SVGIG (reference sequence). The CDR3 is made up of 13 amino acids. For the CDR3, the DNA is TGTGCCTGGGAGGGGGGGAGTAGCTATGGCTACACCTTC. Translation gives CAWEGGSSYGYTF.

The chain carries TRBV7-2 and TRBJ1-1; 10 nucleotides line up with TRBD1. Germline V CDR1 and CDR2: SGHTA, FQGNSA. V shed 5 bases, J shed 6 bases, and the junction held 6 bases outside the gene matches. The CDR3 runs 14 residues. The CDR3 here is CASSKDRGVPEAFF. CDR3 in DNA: TGTGCCAGCAGCAAGGACAGGGGGGTCCCTGAAGCTTTCTTT.

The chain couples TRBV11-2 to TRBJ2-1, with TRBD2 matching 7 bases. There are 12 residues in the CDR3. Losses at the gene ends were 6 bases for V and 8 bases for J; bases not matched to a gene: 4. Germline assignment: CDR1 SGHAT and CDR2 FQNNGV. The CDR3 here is CASSRAGDEQFF. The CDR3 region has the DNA TGTGCCAGCAGTCGGGCGGGAGATGAGCAGTTCTTC.

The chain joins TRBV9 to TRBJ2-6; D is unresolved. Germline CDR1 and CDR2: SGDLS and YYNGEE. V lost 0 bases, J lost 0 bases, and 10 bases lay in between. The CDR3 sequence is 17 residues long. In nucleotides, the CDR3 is TGTGCCAGCAGCGTAGAGCCCGATAACTCTGGGGCCAACGTCCTGACTTTC. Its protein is CASSVEPDNSGANVLTF.

The CDR3 nucleotides are TGTGCCAGCAGTTACACATTCTCTGGAAACACCATATATTTT. Translation gives CASSYTFSGNTIYF. The chain couples TRBV6-5 to TRBJ1-3; D gene uncertain. Trimming stripped 2 bases from V and 0 bases from J, with 5 bases between. Germline V gene data show CDR1 as MNHEY and CDR2 as SVGAGI. The CDR3 has 14 amino acids.

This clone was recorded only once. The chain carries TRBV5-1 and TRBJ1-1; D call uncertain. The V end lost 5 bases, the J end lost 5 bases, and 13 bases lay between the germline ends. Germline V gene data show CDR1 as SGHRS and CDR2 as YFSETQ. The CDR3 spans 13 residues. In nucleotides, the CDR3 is TGCGCCAGCAGGCCATCTGGGGAGACTGAAGCTTTCTTT. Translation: CASRPSGETEAFF.

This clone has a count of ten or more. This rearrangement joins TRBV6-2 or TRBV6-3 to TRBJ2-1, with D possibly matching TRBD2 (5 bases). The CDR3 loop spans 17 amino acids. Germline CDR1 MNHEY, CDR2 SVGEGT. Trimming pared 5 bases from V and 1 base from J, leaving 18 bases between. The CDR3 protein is CASSIASGYWSYNEQFF. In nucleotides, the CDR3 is TGTGCCAGCAGTATCGCCTCGGGGTATTGGTCCTACAATGAGCAGTTCTTC.

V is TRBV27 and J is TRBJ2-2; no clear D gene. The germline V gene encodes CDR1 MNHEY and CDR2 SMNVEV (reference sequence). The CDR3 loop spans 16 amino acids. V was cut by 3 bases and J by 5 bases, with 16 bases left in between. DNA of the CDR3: TGTGCCAGCAGTTTTAGGTTCGCGGTAGGAACCGGGGAGCTGTTTTTT. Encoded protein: CASSFRFAVGTGELFF.

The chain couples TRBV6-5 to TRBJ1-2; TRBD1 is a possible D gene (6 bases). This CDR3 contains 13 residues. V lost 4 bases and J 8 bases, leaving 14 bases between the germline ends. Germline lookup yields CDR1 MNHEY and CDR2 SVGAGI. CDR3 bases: TGTGCCAGCAGTTTCCGGGGGGCACAAGGCTACACCTTC. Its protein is CASSFRGAQGYTF.

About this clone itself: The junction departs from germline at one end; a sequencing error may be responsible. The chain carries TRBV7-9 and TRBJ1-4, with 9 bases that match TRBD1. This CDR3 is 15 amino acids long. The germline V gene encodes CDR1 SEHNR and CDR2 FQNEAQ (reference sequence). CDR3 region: CASTLGATGGEKLFF. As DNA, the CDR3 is TGTGCCAGCACCTTAGGTGCGACAGGGGGAGAAAAACTGTTTTTT.

The CDR3 nucleotides are TGTGCCAGCAGCCCGGGGGGGTCCCGTTACGAGCAGTACTTC. It specifies CASSPGGSRYEQYF. V and J are TRBV7-3 and TRBJ2-7; 8 bases fit TRBD2. The length of the CDR3 is 14 residues. With 5 bases clipped from V and 4 bases from J, the junction kept 7 bases outside the gene matches. Germline CDR1 is SGHTA and CDR2 is FQGTGA.

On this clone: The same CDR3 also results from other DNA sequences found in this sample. CDR3 residues: CASSFRGPTEAFF. The CDR3 DNA follows: TGCGCCAGCAGCTTCAGGGGGCCCACTGAAGCTTTCTTT. The chain carries TRBV5-1 and TRBJ1-1; 8 bases map to TRBD1. Trimming removed 2 bases from V and 4 bases from J; junction bases left unmatched: 1. CDR3 size: 13 residues. Per germline, CDR1 SGHRS and CDR2 YFSETQ.

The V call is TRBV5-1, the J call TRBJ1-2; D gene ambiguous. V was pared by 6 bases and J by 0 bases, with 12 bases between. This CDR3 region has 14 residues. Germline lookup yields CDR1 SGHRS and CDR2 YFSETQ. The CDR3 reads CASTSRASNYGYTF. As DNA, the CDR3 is TGCGCCAGCACCTCGCGGGCTTCTAACTATGGCTACACCTTC.

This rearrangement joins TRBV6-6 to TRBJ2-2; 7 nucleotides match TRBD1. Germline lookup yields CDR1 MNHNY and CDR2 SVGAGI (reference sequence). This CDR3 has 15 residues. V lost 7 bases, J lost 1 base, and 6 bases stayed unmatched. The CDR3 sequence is CASTLTGLNTGELFF. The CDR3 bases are TGTGCCAGCACCCTGACAGGGTTGAACACCGGGGAGCTGTTTTTT.